This TCR beta chain was recorded in a study of molecular identifiers for immune sequencing clone quantification. This clonotype has a handful of counts. Germline-derived CDR1 and CDR2 are MNHEY and SMNVEV (reference sequence). The CDR3 contains 15 residues. Unmatched junction bases numbered 6, after V lost 5 bases and J lost 4 bases. Using its own MiXCR run on the PCR reads, TCRdb lists one record per CDR3 protein. This sample carries approximately 550,000 distinct CDR3 sequences, about 21% of them seen once, and the ten largest clones take about 0.84%. The V and J genes are TRBV27 and TRBJ2-5, with 11 bases aligning to TRBD2. The material sequenced was naive CD8+ T cells from blood, with Jurkat cell RNA spiked in. The sample's subset: FACS-sorted CD8+CD4-CCR7+CD45RA+ naive T cells. The sequence was collected from a human donor in good health. Some libraries in this study had Jurkat cell RNA spiked in. CDR3 sequence reads: CASSMLLAGVETQYF. The CDR3 nucleotides are TGTGCCAGCAGTATGTTACTAGCGGGAGTAGAGACCCAGTACTTC.